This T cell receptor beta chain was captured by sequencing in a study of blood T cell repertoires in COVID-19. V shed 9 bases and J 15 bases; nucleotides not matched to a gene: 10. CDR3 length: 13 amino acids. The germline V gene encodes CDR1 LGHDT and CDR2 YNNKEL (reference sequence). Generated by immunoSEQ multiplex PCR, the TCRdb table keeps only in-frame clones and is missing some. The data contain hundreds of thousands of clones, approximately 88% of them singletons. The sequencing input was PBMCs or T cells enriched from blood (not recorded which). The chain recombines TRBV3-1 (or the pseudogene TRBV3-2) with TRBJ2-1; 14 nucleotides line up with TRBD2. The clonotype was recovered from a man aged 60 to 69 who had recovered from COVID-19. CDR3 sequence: CASGTSGSGGSFF. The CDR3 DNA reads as TGTGCCAGTGGGACTAGCGGGAGTGGGGGGTCGTTCTTC.